This paragraph reports one T cell receptor beta chain. The data derive from a study of shared clonotypes between healthy human individuals. CDR3 size: 15 residues. V gave up 5 bases and J gave up 2 bases, with 13 bases separating them. Germline CDR1 and CDR2: LNHDA and SQIVND (reference sequence). The table came from immunoSEQ multiplex PCR; TCRdb's copy has only in-frame clones and leaves some out. The sample has approximately 320,000 clones; 87% are singletons. The receptor was isolated from a man aged 18 to 35 in good health. The chain employs TRBV19 and TRBJ1-5, with D tentatively TRBD1 (6 bases). Material: memory CD8+ T cells sorted from blood. Subset in this sample: CD45RO+ cells pooled with CCR7-negative TemRA cells. The CDR3 DNA sequence: TGTGCCAGTAGTCCACAGGGTTATGGCAATCAGCCCCAGCATTTT. Its protein product is CASSPQGYGNQPQHF. The variable domain in full, with the rest retrieved from reference TRBV19 and TRBJ1-5, is DGGITQSPKYLFRKEGQNVTLSCEQNLNHDAMYWYRQDPGQGLRLIYYSQIVNDFQKGDIAEGYSVSREKKESFPLTVTSAQKNPTAFYLCASSPQGYGNQPQHFGDGTRLSIL.